The table lists the clone carrying this T cell receptor (beta chain) with many counts. This sample stems from a study of T cells in Graves' hyperthyroidism and ophthalmopathy. Germline CDR1 and CDR2: SGHVS and FQNEAQ. This CDR3 is built from 16 residues. The ends were cut back, 5 bases at V and 6 bases at J, with 20 bases in the middle. Disease lasting under 3 months, a NOSPECS grade of at least 4, and a Clinical Activity Score of at least 3 were features of the ophthalmopathy patients. Lactation, pregnancy, other autoimmune disease or uncontrolled infection excluded patients. TCR beta CDR3 regions were amplified from RNA. When the TCR CDR3 underwent first-round RT-PCR, the HTBI primer set was used. TCRdb used MiXCR to reprocess the multiplex PCR reads, holding one entry per CDR3 protein. Seen here are 500,000 or so distinct CDR3 sequences, 17% observed once, and the top ten hold around 17%.

The TCR originated in a young woman with Graves' ophthalmopathy. J is TRBJ2-1 and V is TRBV7-8, with a tentative D call TRBD1 (6 bases). Sequenced input: blood. The CDR3 loop reads CASSPSGTLISNEQFF. In DNA form, the CDR3 reads TGTGCCAGCAGCCCCTCCGGGACATTAATTAGCAATGAGCAGTTCTTC.